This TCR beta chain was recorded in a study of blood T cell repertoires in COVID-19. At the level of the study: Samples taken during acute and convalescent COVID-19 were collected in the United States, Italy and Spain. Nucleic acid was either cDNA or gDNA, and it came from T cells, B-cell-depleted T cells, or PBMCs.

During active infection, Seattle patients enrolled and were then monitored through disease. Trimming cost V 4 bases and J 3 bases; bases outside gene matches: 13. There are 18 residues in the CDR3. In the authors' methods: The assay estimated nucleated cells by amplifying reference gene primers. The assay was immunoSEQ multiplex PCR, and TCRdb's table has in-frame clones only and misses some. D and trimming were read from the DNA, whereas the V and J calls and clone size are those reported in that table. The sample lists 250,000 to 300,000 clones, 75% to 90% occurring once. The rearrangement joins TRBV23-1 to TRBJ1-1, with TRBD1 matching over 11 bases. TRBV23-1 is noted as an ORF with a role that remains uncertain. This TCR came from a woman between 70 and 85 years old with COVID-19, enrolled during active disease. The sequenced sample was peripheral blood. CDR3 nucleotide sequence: TGCGCCAGCAGTCGGGGGTTTTCGCCGGGACAGGGGGACACTGAAGCTTTCTTT. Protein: CASSRGFSPGQGDTEAFF.